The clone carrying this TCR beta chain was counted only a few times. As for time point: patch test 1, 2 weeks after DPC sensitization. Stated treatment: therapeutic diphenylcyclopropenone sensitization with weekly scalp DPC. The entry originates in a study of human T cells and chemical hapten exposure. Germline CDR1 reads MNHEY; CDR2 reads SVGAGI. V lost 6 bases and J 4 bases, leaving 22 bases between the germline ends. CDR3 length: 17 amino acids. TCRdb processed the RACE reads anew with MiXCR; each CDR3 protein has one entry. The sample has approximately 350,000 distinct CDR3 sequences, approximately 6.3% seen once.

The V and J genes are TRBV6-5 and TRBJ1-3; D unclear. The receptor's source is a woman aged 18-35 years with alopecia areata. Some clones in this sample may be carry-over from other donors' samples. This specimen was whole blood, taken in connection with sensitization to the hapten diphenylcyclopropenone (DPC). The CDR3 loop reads CASRPLGRTSIGNTIYF. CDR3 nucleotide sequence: TGTGCCAGCAGACCTCTCGGCCGGACCTCAATCGGAAACACCATATATTTT.